Presented here are 20 T cell receptor beta chains from one specimen sequenced in a study of cytomegalovirus exposure and HLA in healthy donors. Use of 60 Vbeta and 13 Jbeta primers characterized the PCR. Measured with immunoSEQ multiplex PCR; TCRdb has only the in-frame clones, and not every one. The data show some 120,000 clones, 65% to 90% seen once. Sequenced material: PBMCs. These TCRs come from a male donor in good health and CMV-seropositive.

The V call is TRBV7-3, the J call TRBJ2-7, with TRBD1 matching 8 bases. Germline loops: CDR1 SGHTA, CDR2 FQGTGA. This CDR3 is 13 amino acids long. Germline trimming cut 2 bases from V and 8 bases from J; bases unmatched to any gene: 5. The CDR3 protein is CASSLDRQGKQYF. In nucleotides, the CDR3 is TGTGCCAGCAGCTTAGACCGACAGGGGAAGCAGTACTTC. Together with reference TRBV7-3 and TRBJ2-7, the CDR3 gives the full variable domain: GAGVSQTPSNKVTEKGKYVELRCDPISGHTALYWYRQSLGQGPEFLIYFQGTGAADDSGLPNDRFFAVRPEGSVSTLKIQRTERGDSAVYLCASSLDRQGKQYFGPGTRLTVT.

The rearrangement links TRBV28 to TRBJ2-7; TRBD2 might be the D (5 bases). The CDR3 has 11 residues. Germline CDR1 reads MDHEN; CDR2 reads SYDVKM. V lost 6 bases and J 6 bases, leaving 9 bases between the germline ends. The chain's CDR3 is CASSPEGEQYF. The DNA of the CDR3 is TGTGCCAGCAGCCCCGAGGGCGAGCAGTACTTC.

This rearrangement joins TRBV19 to TRBJ1-6, with D unclear. Between the trimmed V and J ends, which lost 7 bases and 4 bases, there was a span of 8 bases. Germline lookup yields CDR1 LNHDA and CDR2 SQIVND (reference sequence). CDR3 length: 13 residues. The CDR3 DNA sequence: TGTGCCAGTAACCTCGGGTATAATTCACCCCTCCACTTT. Translated: CASNLGYNSPLHF.

The rearrangement links TRBV10-2 to TRBJ2-7, with a tentative D call TRBD2 (5 bases). Germline CDR1 and CDR2: WSHSY and SAAADI. The CDR3 is 14 amino acids. Deletions cut 2 bases from V and 4 bases from J, with 12 bases between. The CDR3 reads CASSETGKGYEQYF. As DNA, the CDR3 is TGCGCCAGCAGTGAGACGGGGAAGGGTTACGAGCAGTACTTC.

V usage is TRBV5-4 and J usage is TRBJ1-2; the D gene is possibly TRBD1 (5 bases). This CDR3 has 15 amino acids. Trimming shortened V by 4 bases and J by 3 bases, and 16 bases separated the two germline ends. Looked up from germline, CDR1 is SGHNT and CDR2 is YYREEE (reference sequence). The CDR3 here is CASSGGGGLDYGYTF. For the CDR3, the DNA is TGTGCCAGCAGCGGTGGGGGGGGGTTGGACTATGGCTACACCTTC.

This clone occurred a few times. This chain connects TRBV19 to TRBJ2-7; 7 bases agree with TRBD1. Germline V gene data show CDR1 as LNHDA and CDR2 as SQIVND (reference sequence). V lost 7 bases, J lost 1 base, and 10 bases stayed unmatched. The CDR3 sequence is 15 residues long. CDR3 loop: CASTLRQGESYEQYF. CDR3 coding DNA: TGTGCCAGTACACTCCGACAGGGTGAGTCCTACGAGCAGTACTTC.

The chain is built from TRBV9 and TRBJ2-1, with a tentative D call TRBD2 (5 bases). The V and J ends lost 0 bases and 8 bases respectively, with 18 bases between them. Germline loops: CDR1 SGDLS, CDR2 YYNGEE. CDR3 length: 16 residues. The CDR3 DNA is TGTGCCAGCAGCGTAGAGAGGCGGGCCCCCGGGGATGAGCAGTTCTTC. This translates into CASSVERRAPGDEQFF. The whole variable domain, remainder taken from reference TRBV9 and TRBJ2-1, is DSGVTQTPKHLITATGQRVTLRCSPRSGDLSVYWYQQSLDQGLQFLIQYYNGEERAKGNILERFSAQQFPDLHSELNLSSLELGDSALYFCASSVERRAPGDEQFFGPGTRLTVL.

The CDR3 nucleotides are TGTGCCAGCAGTTTATATAGCGGGAGTTCAGATACGCAGTATTTT. Residues: CASSLYSGSSDTQYF. The rearrangement links TRBV27 to TRBJ2-3, with 9 positions matching TRBD2. The CDR3 contains 15 residues. The germline CDR1 and CDR2 sequences are MNHEY and SMNVEV (reference sequence). V was clipped by 1 base and J by 4 bases; unmatched bases: 3.

V is TRBV5-1 and J is TRBJ2-3; 7 bases match TRBD2. V lost 2 bases and J lost 0; bases outside the gene matches: 6. This CDR3 comprises 16 residues. Germline V gives CDR1 SGHRS, CDR2 YFSETQ. CDR3 bases: TGCGCCAGCAGCTTAAGAACTAGCGAGAGCACAGATACGCAGTATTTT. It translates to CASSLRTSESTDTQYF.

V gene TRBV4-3 combines with J gene TRBJ2-7; D is undetermined. This CDR3 contains 15 residues. Trimming stripped 0 bases from V and 2 bases from J, with 11 bases between. Germline CDR1 LGHNA, CDR2 YSLEER. The CDR3 nucleotides are TGCGCCAGCAGCCAAGAGCCTGAGATCCCCTACGAGCAGTACTTC. It specifies CASSQEPEIPYEQYF.

This clone was found once. The chain links TRBV7-2 to TRBJ2-1, with D tentatively TRBD1 (5 bases). Germline assignment: CDR1 SGHTA and CDR2 FQGNSA. The CDR3 consists of 14 residues. Deletions cut 5 bases from V and 2 bases from J, with 10 bases between. The CDR3 nucleotides are TGTGCCAGCAGCCCATCGACAGCCTACAATGAGCAGTTCTTC. Amino acids: CASSPSTAYNEQFF.

The V gene is TRBV5-1, the J gene TRBJ2-1; tentatively, D is TRBD1 (6 bases). V gave up 0 bases and J gave up 7 bases, with 20 bases separating them. CDR3 size: 17 residues. The germline V gene encodes CDR1 SGHRS and CDR2 YFSETQ. CDR3: CASSLAGVARQVNEQFF. The CDR3 DNA reads as TGCGCCAGCAGCTTGGCCGGGGTAGCGCGACAGGTGAATGAGCAGTTCTTC.

J is TRBJ2-3 and V is TRBV6-1, with TRBD1 identical over 9 bases. CDR1 and CDR2 from the germline V gene are MNHNS and SASEGT. The trim removed 4 bases at V and 1 base at J, leaving 6 bases unmatched. The CDR3 covers 16 residues. CDR3: CASSVTGGAGTDTQYF. The CDR3 DNA reads TGTGCCAGCAGTGTTACAGGGGGCGCGGGCACAGATACGCAGTATTTT.

The chain has TRBV7-2 and TRBJ1-5; D unresolved. Germline V CDR1 and CDR2: SGHTA, FQGNSA. V lost 5 bases and J 11 bases, leaving 16 bases between the germline ends. This CDR3 comprises 13 residues. For the CDR3, the DNA is TGTGCCAGCAGCACTAGCGATAGGAGAACCCAGCATTTT. It codes for CASSTSDRRTQHF.

This clone turned up a few times. CDR3: CASSYSLSNQPQHF. CDR3 bases: TGTGCCAGCAGTTACTCTCTGAGCAATCAGCCCCAGCATTTT. The chain is built from TRBV6-5 and TRBJ1-5; D is unresolved. CDR3 length: 14 residues. V was clipped by 0 bases and J by 1 base, with 4 bases between them. Looked up from germline, CDR1 is MNHEY and CDR2 is SVGAGI.

V usage is TRBV2 and J usage is TRBJ2-7; 10 bases align to TRBD2. J lost 0 bases, V lost 0 bases, and 2 bases had no gene match. There are 16 residues in the CDR3. From germline, CDR1 is SNHLY and CDR2 FYNNEI. The CDR3 DNA is TGTGCCAGCAGTGAAGCTAGCGGGAGGCCCTCCTACGAGCAGTACTTC. It is translated as CASSEASGRPSYEQYF.

The V gene is TRBV5-4, the J gene TRBJ1-1; no firm D call. The V end was cut by 4 bases, the J end by 1 base, with 8 bases between. The CDR3 is made up of 13 amino acids. Germline lookup yields CDR1 SGHNT and CDR2 YYREEE (reference sequence). Here the CDR3 DNA reads TGTGCCAGCAGCGCGGCGGGGAACACTGAAGCTTTCTTT. Amino acids: CASSAAGNTEAFF.

This chain joins TRBV7-9 and TRBJ2-2; TRBD2 is a possible D gene (5 bases). This CDR3 has 13 amino acids. The germline V gene has CDR1 SEHNR and CDR2 FQNEAQ (reference sequence). The CDR3, as DNA: TGTTCCATCTCCGGGAATAACACCGGGGAGCTGTTTTTT. Translating it yields CSISGNNTGELFF.

The rearrangement joins TRBV7-8 to TRBJ2-5, with 7 nucleotides matching TRBD2. Per germline, CDR1 SGHVS and CDR2 FQNEAQ. With 5 bases clipped from V and 9 bases from J, the junction kept 15 bases outside the gene matches. CDR3 length: 15 residues. CDR3 DNA: TGTGCCAGCAGCCTCGGGACTACGGAAAGGCGGGCCCAGTACTTC. This translates into CASSLGTTERRAQYF.

The gene calls are TRBV7-2 and TRBJ2-3, with D uncertain. V lost 4 bases and J 3 bases, leaving 5 bases between the germline ends. The CDR3 runs 12 residues. Germline CDR1 reads SGHTA; CDR2 reads FQGNSA. CDR3 sequence reads: CASSSLTDTQYF. The CDR3 nucleotides are TGTGCCAGCAGCTCTTTGACAGATACGCAGTATTTT.